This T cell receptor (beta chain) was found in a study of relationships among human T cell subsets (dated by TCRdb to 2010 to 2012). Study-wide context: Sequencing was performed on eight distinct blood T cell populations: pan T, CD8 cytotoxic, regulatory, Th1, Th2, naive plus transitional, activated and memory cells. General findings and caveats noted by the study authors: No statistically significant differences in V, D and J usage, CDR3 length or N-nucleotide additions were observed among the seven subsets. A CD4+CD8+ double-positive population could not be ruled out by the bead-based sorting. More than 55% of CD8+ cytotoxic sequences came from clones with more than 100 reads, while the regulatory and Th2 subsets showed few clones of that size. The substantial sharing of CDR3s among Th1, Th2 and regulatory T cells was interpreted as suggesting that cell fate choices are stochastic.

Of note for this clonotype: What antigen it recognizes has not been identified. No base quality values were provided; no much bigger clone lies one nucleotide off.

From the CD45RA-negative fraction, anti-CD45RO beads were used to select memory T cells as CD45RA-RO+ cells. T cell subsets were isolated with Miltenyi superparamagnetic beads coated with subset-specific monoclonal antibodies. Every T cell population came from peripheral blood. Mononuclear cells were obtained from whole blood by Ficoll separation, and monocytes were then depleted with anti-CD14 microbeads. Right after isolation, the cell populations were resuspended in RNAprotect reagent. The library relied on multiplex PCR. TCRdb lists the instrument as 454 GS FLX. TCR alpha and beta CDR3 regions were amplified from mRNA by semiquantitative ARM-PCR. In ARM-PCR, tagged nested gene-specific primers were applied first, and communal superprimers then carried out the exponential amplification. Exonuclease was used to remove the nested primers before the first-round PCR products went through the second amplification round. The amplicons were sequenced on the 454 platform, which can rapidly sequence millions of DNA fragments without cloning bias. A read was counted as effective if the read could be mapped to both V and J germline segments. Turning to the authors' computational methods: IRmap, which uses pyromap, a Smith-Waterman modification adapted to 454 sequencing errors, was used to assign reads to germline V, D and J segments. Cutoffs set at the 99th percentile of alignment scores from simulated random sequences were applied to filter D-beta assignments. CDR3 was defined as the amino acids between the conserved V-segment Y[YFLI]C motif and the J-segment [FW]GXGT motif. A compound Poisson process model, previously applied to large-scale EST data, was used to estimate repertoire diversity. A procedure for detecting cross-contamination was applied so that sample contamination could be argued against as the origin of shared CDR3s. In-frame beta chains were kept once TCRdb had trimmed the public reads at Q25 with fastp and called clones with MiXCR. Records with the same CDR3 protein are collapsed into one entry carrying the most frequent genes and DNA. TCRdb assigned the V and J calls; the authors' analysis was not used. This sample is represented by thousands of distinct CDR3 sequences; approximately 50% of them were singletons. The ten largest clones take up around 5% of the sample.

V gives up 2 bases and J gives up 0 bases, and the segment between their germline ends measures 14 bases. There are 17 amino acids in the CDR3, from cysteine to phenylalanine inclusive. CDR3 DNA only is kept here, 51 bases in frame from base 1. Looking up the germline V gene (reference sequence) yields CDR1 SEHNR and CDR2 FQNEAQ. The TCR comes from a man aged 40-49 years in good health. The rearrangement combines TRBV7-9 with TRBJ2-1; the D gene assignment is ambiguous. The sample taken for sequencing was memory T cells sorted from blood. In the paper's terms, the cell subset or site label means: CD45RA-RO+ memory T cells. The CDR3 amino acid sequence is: CASSLSSRPSSYNEQFF. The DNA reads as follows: TGTGCCAGCAGCTTATCGTCTCGTCCGAGCTCCTACAATGAGCAGTTCTTC.